The next 2 T cell receptor beta chains were all read from a single sample in a study of blood T cells in healthy people across ages. For the second PCR, which ran for about 6 to 11 cycles, a sample-barcoded 5' primer and a J-beta primer mix were used. One entry per CDR3 protein results from TCRdb running MiXCR on the 5' RACE reads. Of around 850,000 distinct CDR3 sequences in the sample, under 40% were seen once. The sample comprised blood. These TCRs come from a man between 18 and 35 years old in good health.

A remark on this clonotype: A much larger clone lies a single base off, so this may be a read error. V and J are TRBV12-3 or TRBV12-4 and TRBJ2-4; D gene uncertain. CDR3 length: 12 amino acids. The V and J ends lost 6 bases and 13 bases respectively, with 16 bases between them. This chain's CDR3 is CASRQLTGKQYF. The DNA of the CDR3 is TGTGCCAGCAGACAACTGACGGGTAAGCAGTACTTC.

This chain uses TRBV4-3 with TRBJ2-3; 10 bases line up with TRBD2. The CDR3 is 16 amino acids. Trimming took 4 bases from V and 1 from J; bases not matched to a gene: 5. CDR1 is LGHNA and CDR2 is YSLEER in the germline V gene. The CDR3 nucleotides read TGCGCCAGCAGCCGCTGCCTAGCGGGGGGCACAGATACGCAGTATTTT. This sequence encodes CASSRCLAGGTDTQYF.